This T cell receptor beta chain was recorded in a study of T cells in Graves' hyperthyroidism and ophthalmopathy. Across the whole study: Peripheral blood was drawn at first diagnosis, prior to all treatment.

This clonotype was detected ten times or more. Graves' hyperthyroidism without ophthalmopathy progression within 18 months was termed stable. Template material for amplifying TCR beta CDR3 regions consisted of RNA transcripts. Using the HTBI primer set, a first-round RT-PCR was run on the TCR CDR3. TCRdb recomputed calls from the multiplex PCR reads with MiXCR, one row per CDR3 protein. Altogether about 510,000 distinct CDR3 sequences are present, about 14% being singletons, with the ten largest covering roughly 14%. Germline V gives CDR1 MDHEN, CDR2 SYDVKM. CDR3 size: 14 residues. Trimming took 3 bases from V and 4 from J, leaving 12 bases between them.

The receptor was isolated from a woman between 40 and 50 years old with Graves' hyperthyroidism. The sequencing sample was made of blood. This chain links TRBV28 with TRBJ1-2, with D maybe TRBD1 (5 bases). In DNA, the CDR3 is TGTGCCAGCAGTTTTTCAGGGAAGGGCTATGGCTACACCTTC. As protein: CASSFSGKGYGYTF.